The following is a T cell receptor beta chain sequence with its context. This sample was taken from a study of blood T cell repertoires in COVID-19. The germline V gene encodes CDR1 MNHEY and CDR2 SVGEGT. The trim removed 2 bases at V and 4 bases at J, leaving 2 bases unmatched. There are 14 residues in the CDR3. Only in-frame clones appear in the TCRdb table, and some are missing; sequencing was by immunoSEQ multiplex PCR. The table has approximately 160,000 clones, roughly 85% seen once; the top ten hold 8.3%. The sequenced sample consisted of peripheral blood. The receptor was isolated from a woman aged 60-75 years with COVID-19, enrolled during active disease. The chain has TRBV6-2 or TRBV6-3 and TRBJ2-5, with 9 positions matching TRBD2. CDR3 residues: CASSYGGRAETQYF. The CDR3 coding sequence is TGTGCCAGCAGTTACGGCGGGAGGGCAGAGACCCAGTACTTC.